This paragraph reports one T cell receptor (beta chain). J gave up 4 bases and V 5 bases, and 8 bases lay outside the gene matches. The CDR3 runs to 15 residues. Germline V gives CDR1 SGHTA, CDR2 FQGNSA. Recruitment covered about two dozen US areas and drew participants whose ages spanned roughly 18 to 89 years. Each participant's cohort was designated according to participant-reported clinical history. Donors of Cohort 3 who recovered were those that had two negative PCRs, clearance, or symptom resolution. These data come from a study of blood T cell repertoires in COVID-19. Per the study methods: Reference gene primer amplification in the assay estimated nucleated cell counts. Generated by immunoSEQ multiplex PCR, the TCRdb table keeps only in-frame clones and is missing some. V and J calls and clone size are given by that table; D and trimming were obtained from the DNA. The table shows more than 450,000 clones, with about nine tenths occurring only once.

V usage is TRBV7-2 and J usage is TRBJ2-1, with 7 bases that match TRBD1. The sequenced material came from PBMCs or T cells enriched from blood (not recorded which). The source of this sequence is a woman under 30 who had recovered from COVID-19. CDR3 coding DNA: TGTGCCAGCAGCCCCCGACAGGGTGTTTACAATGAGCAGTTCTTC. Translated, it gives CASSPRQGVYNEQFF.